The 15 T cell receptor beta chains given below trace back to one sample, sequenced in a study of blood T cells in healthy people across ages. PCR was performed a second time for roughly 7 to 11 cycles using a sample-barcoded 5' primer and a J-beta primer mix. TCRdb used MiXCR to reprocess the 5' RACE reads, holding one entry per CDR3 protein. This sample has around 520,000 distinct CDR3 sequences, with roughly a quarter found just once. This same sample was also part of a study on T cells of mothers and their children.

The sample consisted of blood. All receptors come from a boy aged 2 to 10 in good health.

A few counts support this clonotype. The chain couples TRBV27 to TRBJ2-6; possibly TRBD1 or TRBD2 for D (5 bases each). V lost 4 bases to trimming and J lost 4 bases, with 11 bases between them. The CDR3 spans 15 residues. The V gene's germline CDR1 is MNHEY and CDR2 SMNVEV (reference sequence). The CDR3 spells CASSSGANGANVLTF. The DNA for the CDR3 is TGTGCCAGCAGTTCCGGGGCAAACGGGGCCAACGTCCTGACTTTC.

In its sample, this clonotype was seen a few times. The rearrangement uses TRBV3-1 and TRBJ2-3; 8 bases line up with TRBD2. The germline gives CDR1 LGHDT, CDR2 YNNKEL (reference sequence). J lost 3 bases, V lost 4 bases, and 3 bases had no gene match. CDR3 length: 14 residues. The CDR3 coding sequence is TGTGCCAGCAGCCCCCAGCGGGGGACAGATACGCAGTATTTT. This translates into CASSPQRGTDTQYF.

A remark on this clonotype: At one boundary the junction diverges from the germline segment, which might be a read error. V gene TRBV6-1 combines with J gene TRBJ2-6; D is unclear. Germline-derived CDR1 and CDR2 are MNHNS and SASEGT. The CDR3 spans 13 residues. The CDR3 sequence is CAGSEITANVLTF. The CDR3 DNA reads TGTGCCGGCAGTGAGATAACAGCCAACGTCCTGACTTTC.

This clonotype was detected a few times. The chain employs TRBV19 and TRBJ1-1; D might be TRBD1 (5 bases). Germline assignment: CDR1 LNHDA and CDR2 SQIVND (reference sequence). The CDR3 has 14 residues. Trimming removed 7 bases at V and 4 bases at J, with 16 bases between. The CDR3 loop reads CASILAAGSTEAFF. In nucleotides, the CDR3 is TGTGCCAGTATCCTAGCTGCAGGGAGCACTGAAGCTTTCTTT.

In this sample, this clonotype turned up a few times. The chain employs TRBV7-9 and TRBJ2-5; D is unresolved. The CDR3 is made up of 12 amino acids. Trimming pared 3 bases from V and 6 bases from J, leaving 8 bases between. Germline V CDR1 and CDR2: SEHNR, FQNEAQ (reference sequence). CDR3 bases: TGTGCCAGCAGCTTGGCCCTAAAGACCCAGTACTTC. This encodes CASSLALKTQYF.

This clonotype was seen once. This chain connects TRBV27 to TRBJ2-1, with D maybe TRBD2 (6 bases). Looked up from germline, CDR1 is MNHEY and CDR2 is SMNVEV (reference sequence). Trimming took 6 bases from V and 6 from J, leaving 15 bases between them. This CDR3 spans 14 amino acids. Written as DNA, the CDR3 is TGTGCCAGCAGCGAGACTAGGGGTCTCAATGAGCAGTTCTTC. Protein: CASSETRGLNEQFF.

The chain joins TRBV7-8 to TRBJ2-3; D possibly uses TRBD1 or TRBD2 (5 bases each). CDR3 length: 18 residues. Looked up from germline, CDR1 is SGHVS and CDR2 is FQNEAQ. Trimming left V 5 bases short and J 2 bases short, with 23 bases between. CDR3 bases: TGTGCCAGCAGCCCGCGACGTCCCTCGGGACGGGTCACAGATACGCAGTATTTT. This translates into CASSPRRPSGRVTDTQYF.

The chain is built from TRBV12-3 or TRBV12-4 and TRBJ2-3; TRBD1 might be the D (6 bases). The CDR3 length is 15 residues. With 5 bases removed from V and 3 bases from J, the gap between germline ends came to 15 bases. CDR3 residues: CASSDTGSTTDTQYF. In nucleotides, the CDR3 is TGTGCCAGCAGTGACACAGGGAGTACGACAGATACGCAGTATTTT.

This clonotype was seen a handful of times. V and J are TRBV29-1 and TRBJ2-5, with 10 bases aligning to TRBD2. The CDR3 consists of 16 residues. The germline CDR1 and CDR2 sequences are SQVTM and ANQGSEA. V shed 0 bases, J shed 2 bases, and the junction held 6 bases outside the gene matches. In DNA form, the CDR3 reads TGCAGCGTTGAAGATGGCGGACTAGCGGTACAAGAGACCCAGTACTTC. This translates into CSVEDGGLAVQETQYF.

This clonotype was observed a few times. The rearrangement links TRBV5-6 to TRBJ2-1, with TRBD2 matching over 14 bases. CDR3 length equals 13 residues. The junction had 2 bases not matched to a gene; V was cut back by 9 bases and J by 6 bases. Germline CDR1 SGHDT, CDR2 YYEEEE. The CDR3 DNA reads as TGTGCCACCGGGACTAGCGGGAGCAATGAGCAGTTCTTC. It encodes CATGTSGSNEQFF.

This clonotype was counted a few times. The CDR3 spells CASTNSGRRYEQYF. In nucleotides, the CDR3 is TGTGCCAGCACTAATAGCGGGAGAAGGTACGAGCAGTACTTC. This chain links TRBV6-2 or TRBV6-3 with TRBJ2-7; TRBD2 agrees at 9 bases. J lost 4 bases, V lost 7 bases, and 8 bases had no gene match. Germline V gives CDR1 MNHEY, CDR2 SVGEGT. The CDR3 is 14 amino acids.

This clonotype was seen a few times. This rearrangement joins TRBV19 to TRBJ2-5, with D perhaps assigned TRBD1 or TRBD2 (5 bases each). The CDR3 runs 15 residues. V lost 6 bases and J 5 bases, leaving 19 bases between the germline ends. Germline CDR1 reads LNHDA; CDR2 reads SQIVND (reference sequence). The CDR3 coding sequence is TGTGCCAGTAGCCCCTCTGGGACCCTTAGGGAGACCCAGTACTTC. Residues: CASSPSGTLRETQYF.

The DNA for the CDR3 is TGCAGTGCTAGAACCCTAGTAGGTGAGCAGTTCTTC. Protein sequence: CSARTLVGEQFF. The chain recombines TRBV20-1 with TRBJ2-7; no definite D call. Gene TRBJ2-1 matches the end of the DNA better, so the J call may be wrong. The length of the CDR3 is 12 residues. The germline V gene has CDR1 DFQATT and CDR2 SNEGSKA (reference sequence).

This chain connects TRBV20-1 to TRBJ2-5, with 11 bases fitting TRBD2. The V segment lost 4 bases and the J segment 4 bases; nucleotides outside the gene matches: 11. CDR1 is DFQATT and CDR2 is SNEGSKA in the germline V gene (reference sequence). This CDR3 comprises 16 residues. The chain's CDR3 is CSATRLAGLGRETQYF. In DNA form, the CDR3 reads TGCAGTGCTACTAGACTAGCGGGGCTCGGGAGAGAGACCCAGTACTTC.

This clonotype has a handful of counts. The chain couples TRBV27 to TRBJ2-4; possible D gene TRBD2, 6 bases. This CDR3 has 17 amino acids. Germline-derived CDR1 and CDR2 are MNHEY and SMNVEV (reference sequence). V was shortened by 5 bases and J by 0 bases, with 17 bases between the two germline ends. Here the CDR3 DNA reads TGTGCCAGCAGTACTTCTTCGGAGGGGCTAGCCAAAAACATTCAGTACTTC. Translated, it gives CASSTSSEGLAKNIQYF.